This TCR beta chain originates from a study of vaccination and CD4 T cells after COVID-19. Overall study findings and caveats: Convalescent patients saw a median roughly 90% of their reactive clones show up only after vaccination. Clonotypes reactive to SARS-CoV-2 had a median that went up from around 20 to 38, but not significantly.

Indicated treatment: roughly 11-day PBMC culture with coronavirus spike peptide pools or control peptides (ViraFEST assay). For ViraFEST, peptide pools expanded antigen-specific T cells, after which the TCRs were sequenced. Positive PCR dates ranged from March to December 2020; these dates predated US Alpha, Beta and Delta variants. Germline CDR1 is SGHTA and CDR2 is FQGNSA. V was clipped by 1 base and J by 3 bases, with 13 bases between them. CDR3 length equals 16 residues. This clonotype was seen a few times. What it binds is not known. The Oncomine TCR Beta short-read assay generated sequence data from the DNA of cultured CD4+ T cells. Each CDR3 protein is one row after TCRdb ran MiXCR on the PCR reads. The sample contains about 19,000 distinct CDR3 sequences, 45% to 50% of which appear only once.

What was sequenced was CD4+ T cells from blood, cultured in vitro. The clonotype comes from a human donor who had recovered from COVID-19. The chain couples TRBV7-2 to TRBJ2-4; D is perhaps TRBD1 (5 bases). CDR3 DNA: TGTGCCAGCAGCTTAGGGTCAGGGAATGACAAAAACATTCAGTACTTC. The encoded protein is CASSLGSGNDKNIQYF.